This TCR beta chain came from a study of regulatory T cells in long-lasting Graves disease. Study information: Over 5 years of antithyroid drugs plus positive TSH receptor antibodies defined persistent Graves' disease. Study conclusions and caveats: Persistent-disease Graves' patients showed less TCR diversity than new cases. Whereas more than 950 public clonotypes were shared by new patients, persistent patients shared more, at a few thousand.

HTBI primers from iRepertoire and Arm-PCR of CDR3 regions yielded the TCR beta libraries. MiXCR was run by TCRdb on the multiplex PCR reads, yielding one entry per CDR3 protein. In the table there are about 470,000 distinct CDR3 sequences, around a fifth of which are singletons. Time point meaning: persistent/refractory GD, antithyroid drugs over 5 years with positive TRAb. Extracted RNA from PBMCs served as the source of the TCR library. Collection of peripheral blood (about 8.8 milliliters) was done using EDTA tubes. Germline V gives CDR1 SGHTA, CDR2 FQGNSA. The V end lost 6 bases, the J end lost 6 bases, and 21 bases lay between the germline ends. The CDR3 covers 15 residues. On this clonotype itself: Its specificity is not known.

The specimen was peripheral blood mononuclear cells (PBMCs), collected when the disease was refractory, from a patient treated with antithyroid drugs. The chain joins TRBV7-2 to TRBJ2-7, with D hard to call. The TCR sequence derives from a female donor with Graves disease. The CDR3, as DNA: TGTGCCAGCAGTCCGCGCGGCCCTACTGGGGTCGAGCAGTACTTC. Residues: CASSPRGPTGVEQYF.